A single sample gave rise to the 15 T cell receptor beta chains below, sequenced in a study of T cell responses to AZD1222 COVID-19 vaccine. The data were produced by immunoSEQ multiplex PCR, yet TCRdb's version contains in-frame clones alone and is incomplete. The sample holds some 150,000 clones; roughly 90% are singletons and the top ten take more than 3%. Source: peripheral blood, taken 28 days after the second AZD1222 dose. These receptors were taken from an adult who received the AZD1222 COVID-19 vaccine.

The chain links TRBV7-9 to TRBJ2-7, with a tentative D call TRBD1 (5 bases). CDR1 and CDR2 (germline): SEHNR, FQNEAQ (reference sequence). The CDR3 totals 14 residues. The ends were cut back, 5 bases at V and 5 bases at J, with 16 bases in the middle. This CDR3 is CASSPRGLMDEQYF. CDR3 DNA sequence: TGTGCCAGCAGCCCAAGGGGCCTGATGGACGAGCAGTACTTC. The variable domain in full, completed from reference TRBV7-9 and TRBJ2-7, reads DTGVSQNPRHKITKRGQNVTFRCDPISEHNRLYWYRQTLGQGPEFLTYFQNEAQLEKSRLLSDRFSAERPKGSFSTLEIQRTEQGDSAMYLCASSPRGLMDEQYFGPGTRLTVT.

This clone was observed a single time. The V gene is TRBV19, the J gene TRBJ1-2, with TRBD1 matching 10 bases. Trimming cost V 3 bases and J 5 bases; bases outside gene matches: 3. Germline CDR1 is LNHDA and CDR2 is SQIVND (reference sequence). The CDR3 extends over 14 amino acids. The CDR3 loop reads CASSIRDRGYGYTF. The DNA of the CDR3 is TGTGCCAGTAGTATCCGGGACAGGGGTTATGGCTACACCTTC.

V usage is TRBV4-1 and J usage is TRBJ1-2; D is perhaps TRBD1 (5 bases). In germline, CDR1 is MGHRA, CDR2 YSYEKL. V dropped 1 base and J dropped 8 bases, with 20 bases sitting between them. The CDR3 runs to 16 residues. The CDR3 DNA is TGCGCCAGCAGCCAAGGAGGAAGGGGCGGCTTTCAGGGCTACACCTTC. Protein: CASSQGGRGGFQGYTF.

This chain uses TRBV6-5 with TRBJ2-7, with unresolved D. V gave up 2 bases and J gave up 6 bases, with 14 bases separating them. Germline V lookup: CDR1 MNHEY, CDR2 SVGAGI. The CDR3 covers 14 residues. In DNA, the CDR3 is TGTGCCAGCAGTTACGATTTCCCCTCTCCCGAGCAGTACTTC. Encoded protein: CASSYDFPSPEQYF.

The chain's CDR3 is CASSYGTKDSPLHF. CDR3 nucleotides: TGTGCCAGCAGTTACGGGACAAAGGATTCACCCCTCCACTTT. The gene calls are TRBV6-5 and TRBJ1-6; a weak D match, TRBD1 (6 bases). CDR1 is MNHEY, CDR2 SVGAGI, per germline. V was shortened by 2 bases and J by 8 bases, with 10 bases between the two germline ends. CDR3 length equals 14 residues.

The rearrangement links TRBV19 to TRBJ2-1; D not resolved. Germline CDR1 LNHDA, CDR2 SQIVND (reference sequence). CDR3 size: 14 residues. Trimming took 3 bases from V and 1 from J, leaving 7 bases between them. CDR3 residues: CASSIGDSYNEQFF. Here the CDR3 DNA reads TGTGCCAGTAGTATTGGCGATTCCTACAATGAGCAGTTCTTC.

The chain uses TRBV27 and TRBJ2-3, with D perhaps TRBD1 (5 bases). The CDR3 extends over 15 amino acids. Germline values: CDR1 MNHEY, CDR2 SMNVEV (reference sequence). Trimming took 2 bases from V and 0 from J, leaving 9 bases between them. The CDR3 loop reads CASSLRQPSTDTQYF. The CDR3 DNA is TGTGCCAGCAGTTTAAGACAGCCAAGCACAGATACGCAGTATTTT.

CDR3 DNA: TGTGCCACCCAGGGGGGGACGTCCTACGAGCAGTACTTC. Translation gives CATQGGTSYEQYF. The genes are TRBV10-3 and TRBJ2-7, with D possibly being TRBD1 or TRBD2 (7 bases each). Germline assignment: CDR1 ENHRY and CDR2 SYGVKD. Trimming removed 10 bases at V and 1 base at J, with 14 bases between. CDR3 size: 13 residues.

This chain joins TRBV12-5 and TRBJ2-1; 9 nucleotides line up with TRBD1. Per the germline V gene, CDR1 is LGHNT and CDR2 is FRNRAP. V shed 5 bases, J shed 5 bases, and the junction held 4 bases outside the gene matches. CDR3 length: 14 amino acids. The DNA of the CDR3 is TGTGCTAGTGGTCGGGACAGGGTTGACAATGAGCAGTTCTTC. As protein: CASGRDRVDNEQFF.

This sequence joins TRBV25-1 and TRBJ1-2; D is possibly TRBD1 (5 bases). V shed 1 base and J shed 4 bases, with 13 bases lying between them. This CDR3 has 15 residues. Per the germline V gene, CDR1 is MGHDK and CDR2 is SYGVNS. The CDR3 region has the DNA TGTGCCAGCAGTGAATTGGGGGGACGAGGCTATGGCTACACCTTC. It is translated as CASSELGGRGYGYTF.

This clone was detected a few times. The V and J genes are TRBV7-8 and TRBJ2-7; D ambiguous. V lost 6 bases to trimming and J lost 6 bases, with 15 bases between them. This CDR3 contains 13 residues. Germline V gene data show CDR1 as SGHVS and CDR2 as FQNEAQ. The CDR3 DNA follows: TGTGCCAGCAGGGGCGGATCCTTCGGCGAGCAGTACTTC. Its protein is CASRGGSFGEQYF. The full variable domain, rest sourced from reference TRBV7-8 and TRBJ2-7, is GAGVSQSPRYKVAKRGQDVALRCDPISGHVSLFWYQQALGQGPEFLTYFQNEAQLDKSGLPSDRFFAERPEGSVSTLKIQRTQQEDSAVYLCASRGGSFGEQYFGPGTRLTVT.

The rearrangement links TRBV27 to TRBJ1-5; no reliable D call. Germline V gene lookup returns CDR1 MNHEY and CDR2 SMNVEV (reference sequence). The CDR3 loop spans 15 amino acids. V was cut by 5 bases and J by 2 bases, with 13 bases left in between. CDR3 nucleotide sequence: TGTGCCAGCAGTCCCGGACCGGGAGGCAATCAGCCCCAGCATTTT. Translating it yields CASSPGPGGNQPQHF.

The chain carries TRBV24-1 and TRBJ2-4, with 9 bases lining up with TRBD1. Trimming cost V 2 bases and J 3 bases; bases outside gene matches: 7. Germline CDR1 is KGHDR and CDR2 is SFDVKD. The CDR3 covers 17 residues. CDR3 sequence: CATSDSWDRDGKNIQYF. The CDR3 DNA reads TGTGCCACCAGTGATTCGTGGGACAGGGACGGCAAAAACATTCAGTACTTC.

V usage is TRBV5-4 and J usage is TRBJ2-7, with 11 bases fitting TRBD1. The CDR3 is 17 amino acids. Trimming at V came to 4 bases and at J to 2 bases, leaving 11 bases not matched to a gene. Germline-derived CDR1 and CDR2 are SGHNT and YYREEE (reference sequence). CDR3 sequence (DNA): TGTGCCAGCAGCCCCTCCCTACCGGGACAGGGGGCCTACGAGCAGTACTTC. This codes for CASSPSLPGQGAYEQYF.

The chain employs TRBV21-1 and TRBJ2-1; the D call TRBD1 from the table was never checked on the DNA. TRBV21-1 is a pseudogene segment. The CDR3 length is 19 residues. The DNA of the CDR3 is TGTGCCAGCGGTCCAGGACAGGGGGCGACAGTCCTTCCCTACAATGAGCAGTTCTTC. This codes for CASGPGQGATVLPYNEQFF.